Here is one T cell receptor beta chain with its context. Generated by immunoSEQ multiplex PCR, the TCRdb table keeps only in-frame clones and is missing some. The sample yields about 130,000 clones, roughly 94% seen once. This sample is drawn from a study of T cell responses to AZD1222 COVID-19 vaccine. The CDR3 runs 13 residues. The V end lost 4 bases, the J end lost 6 bases, and 12 bases lay between the germline ends. CDR1 and CDR2 (germline): SGHDN, FVKESK. This TCR was recovered from an adult in good health. This specimen was peripheral blood, taken on day 0 of AZD1222 vaccination. This chain uses TRBV14 with TRBJ1-2; TRBD1 is a possible D gene (5 bases). The CDR3 DNA sequence: TGTGCCAGCAGCCCCAGGGTTTTCGATGGCTACACCTTC. Translation: CASSPRVFDGYTF.